This note documents a single T cell receptor (beta chain) sequence. The source of the sample is a study of OX40 agonist ivuxolimab in advanced cancers. Libraries were prepared by immunoSEQ multiplex PCR; TCRdb keeps only in-frame clonotypes and omits some of them. The sample holds some 73,000 clones, approximately 90% seen once. The CDR3 spans 16 residues. Trimming shortened V by 0 bases and J by 3 bases, and 13 bases separated the two germline ends. Germline V lookup: CDR1 ENHRY, CDR2 SYGVKD. The clonotype originates from an adult with an advanced solid tumor such as melanoma, head and neck, liver or kidney cancer. Sequences were derived from CD4+ or CD8+ T cells sorted from blood, sampled in a trial of the OX40 agonist ivuxolimab. This chain links TRBV10-3 with TRBJ2-3; a possible D gene is TRBD1 (5 bases). The CDR3 sequence is CAISESSGFGTDTQYF. The CDR3, as DNA: TGTGCCATCAGTGAGTCCTCAGGGTTTGGGACAGATACGCAGTATTTT.